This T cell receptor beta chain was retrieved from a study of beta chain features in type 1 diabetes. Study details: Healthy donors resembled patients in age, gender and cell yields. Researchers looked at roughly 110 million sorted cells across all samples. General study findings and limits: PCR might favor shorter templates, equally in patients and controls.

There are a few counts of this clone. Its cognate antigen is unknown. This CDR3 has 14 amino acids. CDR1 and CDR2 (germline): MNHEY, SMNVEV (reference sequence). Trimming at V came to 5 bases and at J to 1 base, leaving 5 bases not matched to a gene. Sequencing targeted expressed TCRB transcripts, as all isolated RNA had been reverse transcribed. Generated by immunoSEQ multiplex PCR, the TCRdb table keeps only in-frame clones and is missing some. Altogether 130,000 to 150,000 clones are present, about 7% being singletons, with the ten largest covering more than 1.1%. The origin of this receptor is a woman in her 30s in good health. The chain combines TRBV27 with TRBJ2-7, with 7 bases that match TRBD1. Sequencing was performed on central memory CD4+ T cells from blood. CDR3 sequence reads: CASSRQGGSYEQYF. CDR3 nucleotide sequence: TGTGCCAGCAGTCGACAGGGTGGTTCCTACGAGCAGTACTTC.